Included here is one T cell receptor (beta chain) sequence, with context. No antigen is known for it. Memory CD4+ T cells were sorted as CD4+CD45RO+CD25- cells. After constant-region reverse-primer amplification, full-length variable regions underwent semi-nested PCR with Nested Universal Primer A. TCRdb re-called the 5' RACE reads with MiXCR, one entry per CDR3 protein. The sample lists roughly 44,000 distinct CDR3 sequences, 25% to 35% occurring once. Study-wide results and limits: Larger-cohort validation covered only one TCR beta V-J rearrangement. The TCR gene usage of tumor memory CD4+ T cells clustered together with blood and lymph node memory CD4+ cells and with lymph node naive CD4+ cells.

CDR3 length: 14 residues. The V and J ends lost 5 bases and 2 bases respectively, with 10 bases between them. The clonotype comes from a female donor with breast cancer. J is TRBJ1-5 and V is TRBV12-3 or TRBV12-4; D is uncertain. The sample taken for sequencing was memory CD4+ T cells sorted from a lymph node. Sample subset: memory CD4+ T cells, CD4+CD45RO+CD25-. CDR3 in DNA: TGTGCCAGCAGTCGAACAGAAGGCAATCAGCCCCAGCATTTT. It specifies CASSRTEGNQPQHF.